This T cell receptor (beta chain) was documented in a study of T cell responses to AZD1222 COVID-19 vaccine. Whole-study results and caveats: Epitopes outside B.1.351 and B.1.1.7 mutated regions reportedly drew nearly half of spike TCRs. An increase in Spike-specific TCR breadth and depth was observed after two AZD1222 doses. Mostly white British, mostly female donors; authors suggested clonal diversity may be underestimated. Seropositivity was recorded at baseline in only five to seven AZD1222 recipients.

Libraries were prepared by immunoSEQ multiplex PCR; TCRdb keeps only in-frame clonotypes and omits some of them. The profile covers around 120,000 clones, with more than 85% appearing a single time and approximately 5.1% taken by the ten largest. About this clone: Its antigen is still unknown.

The receptor was derived from an adult who received the AZD1222 COVID-19 vaccine. The sample was peripheral blood, taken 28 days after the second AZD1222 dose.

The CDR3, as DNA: TGTGCCAGCAGCCAAGATCTGATAGCGAAAACCTACGAGCAGTACTTC. It encodes CASSQDLIAKTYEQYF. The chain couples TRBV3-1 (or the pseudogene TRBV3-2) to TRBJ2-7; tentatively, D is TRBD2 (5 bases). CDR3 length equals 16 residues. Trimming took 0 bases from V and 2 from J, leaving 14 bases between them. CDR1 and CDR2 (germline): LGHDT, YNNKEL (reference sequence).